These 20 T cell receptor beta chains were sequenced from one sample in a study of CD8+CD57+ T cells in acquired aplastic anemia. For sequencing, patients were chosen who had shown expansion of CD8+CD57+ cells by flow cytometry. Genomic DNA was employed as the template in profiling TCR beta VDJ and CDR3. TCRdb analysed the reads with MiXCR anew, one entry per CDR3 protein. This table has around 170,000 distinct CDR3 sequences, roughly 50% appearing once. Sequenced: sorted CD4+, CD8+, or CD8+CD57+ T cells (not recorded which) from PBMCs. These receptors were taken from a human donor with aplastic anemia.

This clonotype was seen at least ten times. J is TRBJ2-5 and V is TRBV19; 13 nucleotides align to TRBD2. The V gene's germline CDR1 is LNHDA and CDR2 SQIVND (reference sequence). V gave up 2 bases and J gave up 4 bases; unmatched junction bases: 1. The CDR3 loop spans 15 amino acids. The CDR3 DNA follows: TGTGCCAGTAGTATAAGGACTAGCGGGGGAGAGACCCAGTACTTC. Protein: CASSIRTSGGETQYF.

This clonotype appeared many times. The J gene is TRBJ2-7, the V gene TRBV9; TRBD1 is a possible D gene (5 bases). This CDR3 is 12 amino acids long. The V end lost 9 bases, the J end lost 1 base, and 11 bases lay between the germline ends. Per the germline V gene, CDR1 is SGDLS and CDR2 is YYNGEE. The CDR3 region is CANPQDSYEQYV. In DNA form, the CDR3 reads TGTGCCAACCCACAGGATTCCTACGAGCAGTACGTC.

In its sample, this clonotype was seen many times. In nucleotides, the CDR3 is TGTGCCATCAGTGGCAGGGGGATTGAAGCTTTCTTT. Amino acids: CAISGRGIEAFF. The rearrangement links TRBV10-3 to TRBJ1-1; 7 nucleotides agree with TRBD1. V lost 4 bases, J lost 7 bases, and 3 bases stayed unmatched. The germline V gene encodes CDR1 ENHRY and CDR2 SYGVKD. This CDR3 region has 12 residues.

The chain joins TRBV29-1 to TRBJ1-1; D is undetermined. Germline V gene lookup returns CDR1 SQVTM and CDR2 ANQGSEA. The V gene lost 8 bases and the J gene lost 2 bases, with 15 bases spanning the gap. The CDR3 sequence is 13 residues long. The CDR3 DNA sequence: TGCAGCTCAAAGAGCGGGAGCAACACTGAAGCTTTCTTT. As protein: CSSKSGSNTEAFF.

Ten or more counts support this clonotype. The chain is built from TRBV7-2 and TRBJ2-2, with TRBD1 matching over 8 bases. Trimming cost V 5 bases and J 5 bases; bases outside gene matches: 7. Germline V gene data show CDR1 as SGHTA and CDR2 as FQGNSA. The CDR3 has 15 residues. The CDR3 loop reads CASSRGQGRTGELFF. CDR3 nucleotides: TGTGCCAGCAGCCGAGGACAGGGACGGACCGGGGAGCTGTTTTTT.

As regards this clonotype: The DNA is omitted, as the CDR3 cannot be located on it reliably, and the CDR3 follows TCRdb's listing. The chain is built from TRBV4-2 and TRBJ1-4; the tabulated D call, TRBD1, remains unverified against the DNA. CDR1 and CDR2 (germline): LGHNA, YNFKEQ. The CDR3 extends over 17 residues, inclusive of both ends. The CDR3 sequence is CATKKKTPGERQKNCFF.

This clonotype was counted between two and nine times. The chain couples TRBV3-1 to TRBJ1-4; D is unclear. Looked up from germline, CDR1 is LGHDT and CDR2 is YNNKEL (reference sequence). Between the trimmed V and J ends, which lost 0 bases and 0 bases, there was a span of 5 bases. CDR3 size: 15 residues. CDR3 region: CASSQDVATNEKLFF. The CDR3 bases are TGTGCCAGCAGCCAAGACGTTGCAACTAATGAAAAACTGTTTTTT. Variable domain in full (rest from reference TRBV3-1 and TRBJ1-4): DTAVSQTPKYLVTQMGNDKSIKCEQNLGHDTMYWYKQDSKKFLKIMFSYNNKELIINETVPNRFSPKSPDKAHLNLHINSLELGDSAVYFCASSQDVATNEKLFFGSGTQLSVL.

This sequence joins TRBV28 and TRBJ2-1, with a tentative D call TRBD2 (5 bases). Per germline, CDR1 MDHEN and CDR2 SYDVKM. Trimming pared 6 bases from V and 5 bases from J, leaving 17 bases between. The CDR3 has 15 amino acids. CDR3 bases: TGTGCCAGCAGACTTAGAGGGCTACTTAACAATGAGCAGTTCTTC. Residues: CASRLRGLLNNEQFF.

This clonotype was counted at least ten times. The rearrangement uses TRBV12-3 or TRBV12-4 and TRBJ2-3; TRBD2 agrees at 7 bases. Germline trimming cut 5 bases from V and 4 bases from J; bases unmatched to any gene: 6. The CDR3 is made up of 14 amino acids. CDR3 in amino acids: CASSLLLASDTQYF. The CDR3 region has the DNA TGTGCCAGCAGTCTATTACTAGCGTCAGATACGCAGTATTTT.

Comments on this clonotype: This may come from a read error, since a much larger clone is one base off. The CDR3: CASSWGETQYF. CDR3 DNA sequence: TGTGCCAGCAGTTGGGGGGAGACCCAGTACTTC. V usage is TRBV6-2 or TRBV6-3 and J usage is TRBJ2-5; D may correspond to TRBD1 or TRBD2 (5 bases each). Germline lookup yields CDR1 MNHEY and CDR2 SVGEGT. V lost 4 bases, J lost 5 bases, and 5 bases lay in between. This CDR3 is 11 amino acids long.

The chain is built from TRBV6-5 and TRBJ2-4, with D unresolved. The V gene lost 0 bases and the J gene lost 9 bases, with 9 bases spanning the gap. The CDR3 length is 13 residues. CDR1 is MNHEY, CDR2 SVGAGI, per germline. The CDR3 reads CASSYSGQTIQYF. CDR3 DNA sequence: TGTGCCAGCAGTTACTCGGGCCAGACCATTCAGTACTTC.

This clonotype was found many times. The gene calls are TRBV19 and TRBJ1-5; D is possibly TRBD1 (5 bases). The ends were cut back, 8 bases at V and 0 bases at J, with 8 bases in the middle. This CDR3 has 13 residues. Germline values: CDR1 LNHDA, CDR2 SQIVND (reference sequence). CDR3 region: CASRDRSNQPQHF. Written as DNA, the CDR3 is TGTGCCAGTCGGGACCGTAGCAATCAGCCCCAGCATTTT. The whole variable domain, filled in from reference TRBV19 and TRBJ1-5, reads DGGITQSPKYLFRKEGQNVTLSCEQNLNHDAMYWYRQDPGQGLRLIYYSQIVNDFQKGDIAEGYSVSREKKESFPLTVTSAQKNPTAFYLCASRDRSNQPQHFGDGTRLSIL.

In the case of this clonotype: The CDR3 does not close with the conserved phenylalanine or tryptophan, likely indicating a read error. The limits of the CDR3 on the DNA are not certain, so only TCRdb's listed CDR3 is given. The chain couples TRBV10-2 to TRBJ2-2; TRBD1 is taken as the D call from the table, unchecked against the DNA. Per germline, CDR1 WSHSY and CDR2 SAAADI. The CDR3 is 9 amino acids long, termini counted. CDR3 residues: CASSGEGVD.

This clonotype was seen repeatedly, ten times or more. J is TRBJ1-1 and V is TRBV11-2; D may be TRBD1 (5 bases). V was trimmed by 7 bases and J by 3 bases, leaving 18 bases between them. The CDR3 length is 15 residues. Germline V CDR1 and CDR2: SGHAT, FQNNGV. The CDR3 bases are TGTGCCAGCAACACCCGAGGGGTGGGGGACACTGAAGCTTTCTTT. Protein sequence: CASNTRGVGDTEAFF.

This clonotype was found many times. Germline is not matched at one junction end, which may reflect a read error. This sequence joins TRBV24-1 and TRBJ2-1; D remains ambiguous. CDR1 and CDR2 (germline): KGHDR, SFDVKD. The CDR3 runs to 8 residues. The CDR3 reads CATSGSIF. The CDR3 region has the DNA TGTGCCACCAGTGGGTCGATCTTC.

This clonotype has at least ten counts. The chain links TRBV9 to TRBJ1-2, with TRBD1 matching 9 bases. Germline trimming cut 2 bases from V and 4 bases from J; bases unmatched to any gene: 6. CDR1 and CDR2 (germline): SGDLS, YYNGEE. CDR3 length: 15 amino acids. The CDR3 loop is CASSVIGTGIYGYTF. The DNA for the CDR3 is TGTGCCAGCAGCGTTATAGGGACAGGGATCTATGGCTACACCTTC.

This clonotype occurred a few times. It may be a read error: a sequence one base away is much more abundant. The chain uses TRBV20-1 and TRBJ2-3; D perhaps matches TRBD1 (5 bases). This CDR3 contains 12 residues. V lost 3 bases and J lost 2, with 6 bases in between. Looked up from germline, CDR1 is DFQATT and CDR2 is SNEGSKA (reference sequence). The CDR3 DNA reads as TGCAGTGCTAGCAGGGCCACAGATACGCAGTATTTT. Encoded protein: CSASRATDTQYF.

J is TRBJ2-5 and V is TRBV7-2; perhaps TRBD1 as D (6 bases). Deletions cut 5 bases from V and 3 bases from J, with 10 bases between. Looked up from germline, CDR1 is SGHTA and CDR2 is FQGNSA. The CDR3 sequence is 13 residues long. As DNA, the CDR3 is TGTGCCAGCAGCATCTACAGGGAAGAGACCCAGTACTTC. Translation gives CASSIYREETQYF.

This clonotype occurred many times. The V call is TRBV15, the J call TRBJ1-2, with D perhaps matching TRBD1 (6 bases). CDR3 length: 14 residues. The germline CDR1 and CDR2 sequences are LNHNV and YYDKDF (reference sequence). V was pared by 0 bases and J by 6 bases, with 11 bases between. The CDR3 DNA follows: TGTGCCACCAGCAGAGATAAGGGGGGCCATGGCTACACCTTC. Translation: CATSRDKGGHGYTF.

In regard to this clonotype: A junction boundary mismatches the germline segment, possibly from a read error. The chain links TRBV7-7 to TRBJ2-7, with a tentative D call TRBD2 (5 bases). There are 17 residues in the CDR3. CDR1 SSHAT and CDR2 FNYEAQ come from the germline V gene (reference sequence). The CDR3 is CASSLERKVSGVYEQYF. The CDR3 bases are TGTGCTAGCAGCTTAGAGCGCAAAGTGTCCGGGGTCTACGAGCAGTACTTC.